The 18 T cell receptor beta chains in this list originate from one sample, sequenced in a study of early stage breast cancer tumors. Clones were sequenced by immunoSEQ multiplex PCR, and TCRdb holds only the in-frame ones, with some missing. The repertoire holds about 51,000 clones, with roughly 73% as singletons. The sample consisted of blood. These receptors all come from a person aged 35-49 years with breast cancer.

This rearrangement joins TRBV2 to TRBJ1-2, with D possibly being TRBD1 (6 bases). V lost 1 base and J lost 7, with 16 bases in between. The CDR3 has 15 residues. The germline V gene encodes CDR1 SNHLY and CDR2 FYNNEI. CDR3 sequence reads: CASSEGPGAISGYTF. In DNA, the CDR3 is TGTGCCAGCAGTGAAGGCCCGGGGGCGATTTCTGGCTACACCTTC.

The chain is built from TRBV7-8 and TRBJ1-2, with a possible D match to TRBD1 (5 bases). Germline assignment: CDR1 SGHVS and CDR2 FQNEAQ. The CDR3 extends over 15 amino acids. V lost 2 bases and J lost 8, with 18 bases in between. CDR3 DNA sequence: TGTGCCAGCAGCTTACCGGGGGGACCGGCGGTGGGCTACACCTTC. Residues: CASSLPGGPAVGYTF.

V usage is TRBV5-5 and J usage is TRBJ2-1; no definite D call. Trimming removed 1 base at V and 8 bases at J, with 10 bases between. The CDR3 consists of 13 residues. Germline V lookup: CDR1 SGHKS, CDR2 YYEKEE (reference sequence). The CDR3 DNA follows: TGTGCCAGCAGCTTGAGTGAGTGGGATGAGCAGTTCTTC. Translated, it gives CASSLSEWDEQFF.

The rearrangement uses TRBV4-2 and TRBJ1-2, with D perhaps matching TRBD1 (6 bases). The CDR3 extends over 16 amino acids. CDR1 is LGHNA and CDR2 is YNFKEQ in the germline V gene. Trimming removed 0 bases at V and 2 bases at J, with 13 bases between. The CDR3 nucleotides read TGTGCCAGCAGCCAAGATGTCTGGGGGCGCAACTATGGCTACACCTTC. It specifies CASSQDVWGRNYGYTF.

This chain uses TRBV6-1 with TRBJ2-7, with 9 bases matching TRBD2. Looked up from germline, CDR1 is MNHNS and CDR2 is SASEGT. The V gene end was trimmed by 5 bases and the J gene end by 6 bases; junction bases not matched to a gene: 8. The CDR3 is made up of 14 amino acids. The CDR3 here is CASSLGLARSEQYF. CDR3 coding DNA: TGTGCCAGCAGTTTAGGACTAGCGAGATCCGAGCAGTACTTC.

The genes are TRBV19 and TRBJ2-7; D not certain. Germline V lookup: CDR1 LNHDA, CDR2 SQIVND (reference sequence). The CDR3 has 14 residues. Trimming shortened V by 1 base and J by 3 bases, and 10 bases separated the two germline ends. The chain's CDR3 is CASSIGSGSYEQYF. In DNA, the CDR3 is TGTGCCAGTAGTATAGGGTCAGGTAGCTACGAGCAGTACTTC.

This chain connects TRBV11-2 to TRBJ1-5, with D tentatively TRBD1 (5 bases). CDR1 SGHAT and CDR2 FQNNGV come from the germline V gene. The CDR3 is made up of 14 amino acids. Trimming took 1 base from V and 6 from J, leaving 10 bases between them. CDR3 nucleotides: TGTGCCAGCAGCTTAGCAGGGATCAGTCAGCCCCAGCATTTT. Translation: CASSLAGISQPQHF. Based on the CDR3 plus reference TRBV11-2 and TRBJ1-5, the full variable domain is EAGVAQSPRYKIIEKRQSVAFWCNPISGHATLYWYQQILGQGPKLLIQFQNNGVVDDSQLPKDRFSAERLKGVDSTLKIQPAKLEDSAVYLCASSLAGISQPQHFGDGTRLSIL.

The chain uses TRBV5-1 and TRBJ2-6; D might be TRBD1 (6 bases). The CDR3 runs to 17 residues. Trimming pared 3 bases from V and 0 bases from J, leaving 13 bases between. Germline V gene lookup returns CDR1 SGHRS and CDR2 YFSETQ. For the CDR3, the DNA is TGCGCCAGCAGCTCCCGACAGGCCAGCTCTGGGGCCAACGTCCTGACTTTC. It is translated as CASSSRQASSGANVLTF.

The CDR3 spells CASSLRTGVNEKLFF. The CDR3 bases are TGCGCCAGCAGCCTACGGACAGGAGTAAATGAAAAACTGTTTTTT. The chain links TRBV5-1 to TRBJ1-4; 7 nucleotides agree with TRBD1. This CDR3 has 15 amino acids. Germline trimming cut 4 bases from V and 5 bases from J; bases unmatched to any gene: 8. Per germline, CDR1 SGHRS and CDR2 YFSETQ.

The CDR3 coding sequence is TGTGCCAGCAGCTACCGTGGACTAGCGGGAGTGTCCTACAATGAGCAGTTCTTC. It yields the protein CASSYRGLAGVSYNEQFF. The chain has TRBV11-3 and TRBJ2-1; 13 bases align to TRBD2. Trimming cost V 4 bases and J 1 base; bases outside gene matches: 7. The CDR3 covers 18 residues. Per germline, CDR1 SGHNT and CDR2 YENEEA.

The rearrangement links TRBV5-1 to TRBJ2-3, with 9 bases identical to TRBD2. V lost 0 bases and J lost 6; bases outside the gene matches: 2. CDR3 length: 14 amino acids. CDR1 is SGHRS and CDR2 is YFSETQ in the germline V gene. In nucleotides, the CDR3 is TGCGCCAGCAGCTTGGCTGCGGGAGGGGATACGCAGTATTTT. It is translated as CASSLAAGGDTQYF. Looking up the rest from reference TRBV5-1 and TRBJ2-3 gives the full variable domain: KAGVTQTPRYLIKTRGQQVTLSCSPISGHRSVSWYQQTPGQGLQFLFEYFSETQRNKGNFPGRFSGRQFSNSRSEMNVSTLELGDSALYLCASSLAAGGDTQYFGPGTRLTVL.

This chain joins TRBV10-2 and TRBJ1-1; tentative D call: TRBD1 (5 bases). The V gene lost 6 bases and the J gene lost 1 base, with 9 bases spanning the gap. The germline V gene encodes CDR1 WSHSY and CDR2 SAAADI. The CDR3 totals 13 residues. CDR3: CASRQVSNTEAFF. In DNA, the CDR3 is TGCGCCAGCAGACAGGTGTCGAACACTGAAGCTTTCTTT.

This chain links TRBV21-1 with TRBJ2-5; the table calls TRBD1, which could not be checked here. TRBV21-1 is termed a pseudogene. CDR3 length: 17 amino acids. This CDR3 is CASSKSVGTANQETQYF. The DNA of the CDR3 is TGTGCCAGCAGCAAATCGGTAGGGACAGCCAACCAAGAGACCCAGTACTTC.

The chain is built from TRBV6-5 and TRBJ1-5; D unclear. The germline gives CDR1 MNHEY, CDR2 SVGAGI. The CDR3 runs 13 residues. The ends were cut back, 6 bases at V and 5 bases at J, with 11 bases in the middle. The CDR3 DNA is TGTGCCAGCAGGGGAAGGGCCGATCAGCCCCAGCATTTT. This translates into CASRGRADQPQHF.

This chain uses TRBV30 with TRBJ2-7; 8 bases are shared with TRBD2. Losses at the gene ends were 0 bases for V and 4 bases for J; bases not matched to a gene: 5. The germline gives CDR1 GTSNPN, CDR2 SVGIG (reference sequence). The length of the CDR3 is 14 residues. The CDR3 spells CAWSVGGRWYEQYF. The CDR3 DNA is TGTGCCTGGAGTGTGGGCGGGAGGTGGTACGAGCAGTACTTC.

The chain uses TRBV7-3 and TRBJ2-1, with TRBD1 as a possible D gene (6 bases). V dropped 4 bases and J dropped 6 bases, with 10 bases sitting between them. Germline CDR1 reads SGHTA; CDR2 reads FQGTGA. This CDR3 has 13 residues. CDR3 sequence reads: CASSSGQSNEQFF. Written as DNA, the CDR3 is TGTGCCAGCAGCTCCGGACAGTCCAATGAGCAGTTCTTC. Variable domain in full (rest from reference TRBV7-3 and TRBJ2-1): GAGVSQTPSNKVTEKGKYVELRCDPISGHTALYWYRQSLGQGPEFLIYFQGTGAADDSGLPNDRFFAVRPEGSVSTLKIQRTERGDSAVYLCASSSGQSNEQFFGPGTRLTVL.

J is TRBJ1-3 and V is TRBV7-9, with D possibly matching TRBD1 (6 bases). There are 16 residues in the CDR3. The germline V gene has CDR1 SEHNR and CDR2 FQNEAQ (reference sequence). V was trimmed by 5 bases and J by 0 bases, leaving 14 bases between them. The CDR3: CASSLTSGVSGNTIYF. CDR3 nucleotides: TGTGCCAGCAGCCTTACTTCAGGGGTCTCTGGAAACACCATATATTTT.

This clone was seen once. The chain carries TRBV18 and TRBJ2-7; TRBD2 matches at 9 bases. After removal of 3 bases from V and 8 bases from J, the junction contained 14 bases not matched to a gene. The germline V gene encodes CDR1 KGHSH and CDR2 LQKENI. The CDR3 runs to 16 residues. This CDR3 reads CASSPDGGTSTSKQYF. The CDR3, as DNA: TGTGCCAGCTCACCGGACGGAGGGACTAGCACATCCAAGCAGTACTTC.